This T cell receptor (beta chain) originates from a study of blood T cell repertoires in COVID-19. The CDR3 length is 14 residues. V lost 4 bases and J lost 4, with 12 bases in between. CDR1 is LGHDT and CDR2 is YNNKEL in the germline V gene (reference sequence). As processed by the authors: Estimates of nucleated cell counts were drawn from the amplification of reference gene primers. Only in-frame clones appear in the TCRdb table, and some are missing; sequencing was by immunoSEQ multiplex PCR. That table is the source of V, J and clone size, and D and trimming were worked out from the DNA. The sample yields roughly 380,000 clones, 85% seen once.

This chain uses TRBV3-1 (or the pseudogene TRBV3-2) with TRBJ2-3, with D possibly matching TRBD2 (5 bases). This receptor was taken from a woman under 30 with acute or convalescent COVID-19. Sequenced material: peripheral blood. CDR3 DNA: TGTGCCAGCAGCCCCTCCTCAGCGGCAGATACGCAGTATTTT. This encodes CASSPSSAADTQYF.